Below are 2 T cell receptor beta chains sequenced from a single sample in a study of regulatory T cells in long-lasting Graves disease. For TCR beta, libraries came from iRepertoire HTBI primers and Arm-PCR of CDR3 regions. MiXCR, run by TCRdb on the multiplex PCR reads, gives a single entry per CDR3 protein. Of some 490,000 distinct CDR3 sequences listed, 9.5% to 15% were seen once; the top ten hold approximately 9%. Specified time point: newly diagnosed GD, antithyroid drugs for less than 3 months. RNA isolated from PBMCs was used to make the TCR library. These data are also associated with another study on T cells in Graves' hyperthyroidism and ophthalmopathy.

The specimen comprised peripheral blood mononuclear cells (PBMCs), sampled at new diagnosis, from a patient treated with antithyroid drugs. These receptors all stem from a woman aged 30 to 39 with Graves disease.

Ten or more counts support this clonotype. The rearrangement links TRBV9 to TRBJ2-5; possible D gene TRBD2, 6 bases. This CDR3 spans 14 amino acids. Germline loops: CDR1 SGDLS, CDR2 YYNGEE. Trimming left V 4 bases short and J 7 bases short, with 17 bases between. Here the CDR3 DNA reads TGTGCCAGCAGCCCAGATGGGGGGAGATGGACCCAGTACTTC. Its protein product is CASSPDGGRWTQYF.

V is TRBV28 and J is TRBJ2-7, with 7 bases aligning to TRBD2. The CDR3 is 15 amino acids. CDR1 and CDR2 (germline): MDHEN, SYDVKM. Trimming took 5 bases from V and 2 from J; bases not matched to a gene: 9. Here the CDR3 reads CASSKIAGSPYEQYF. In DNA form, the CDR3 reads TGTGCCAGCAGTAAGATAGCGGGCTCCCCCTACGAGCAGTACTTC.